This T cell receptor beta chain was recovered during a study of T cells after yellow fever vaccination. TCRdb reanalysed the 5' RACE reads using MiXCR and keeps one entry per CDR3 protein. The sample contains 310,000 or so distinct CDR3 sequences, around 6.8% of which appear only once. Trimming removed 6 bases from V and 2 bases from J, with 20 bases in between. The CDR3 contains 16 residues. Germline V gives CDR1 MNHEY, CDR2 SMNVEV (reference sequence). This clonotype was observed a few times. The sequencing here drew on PBMCs, taken roughly 46 days after the first yellow fever vaccination. This receptor was taken from a young man who received the YFV17D yellow fever vaccine. The chain couples TRBV27 to TRBJ2-7, with no clear D. This CDR3 is CASSSLTSAVTYEQYF. The CDR3 nucleotides read TGTGCCAGCAGCTCCCTTACCTCGGCGGTGACCTACGAGCAGTACTTC.